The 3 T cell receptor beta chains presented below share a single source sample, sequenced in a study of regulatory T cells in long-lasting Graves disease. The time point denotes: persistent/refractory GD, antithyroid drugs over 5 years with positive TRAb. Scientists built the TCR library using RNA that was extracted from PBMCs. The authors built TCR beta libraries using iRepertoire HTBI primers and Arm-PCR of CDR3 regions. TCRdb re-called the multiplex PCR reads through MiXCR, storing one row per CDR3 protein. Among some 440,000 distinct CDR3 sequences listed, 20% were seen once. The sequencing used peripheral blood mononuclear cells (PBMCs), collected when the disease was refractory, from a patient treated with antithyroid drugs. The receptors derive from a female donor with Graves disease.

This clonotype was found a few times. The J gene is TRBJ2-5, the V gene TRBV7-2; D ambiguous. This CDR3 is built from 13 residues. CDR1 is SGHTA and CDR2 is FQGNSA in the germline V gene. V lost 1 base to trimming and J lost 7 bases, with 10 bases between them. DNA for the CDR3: TGTGCCAGCAGCTTAGGGTCCCGTGGGACCCAGTACTTC. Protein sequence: CASSLGSRGTQYF.

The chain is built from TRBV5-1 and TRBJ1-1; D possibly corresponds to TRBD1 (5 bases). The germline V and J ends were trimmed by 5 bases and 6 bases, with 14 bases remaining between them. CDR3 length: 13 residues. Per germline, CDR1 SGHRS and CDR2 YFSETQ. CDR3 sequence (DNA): TGCGCCAGCAGTTACGCAGGGAGGGCTGAAGCTTTCTTT. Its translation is CASSYAGRAEAFF.

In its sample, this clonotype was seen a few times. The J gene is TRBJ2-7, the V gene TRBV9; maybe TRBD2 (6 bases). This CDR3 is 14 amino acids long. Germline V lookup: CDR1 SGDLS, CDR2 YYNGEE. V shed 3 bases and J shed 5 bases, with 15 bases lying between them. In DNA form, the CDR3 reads TGTGCCAGCAGCGCGGAGGGGTACCCCCACGAGCAGTACTTC. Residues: CASSAEGYPHEQYF.